The 14 T cell receptor beta chains given below trace back to one sample, sequenced in a study of CD8 T cells in Susac syndrome. RNA amounts of about 0.5 to 1 ug underwent reverse transcription with random hexamers. Using its own MiXCR run on the immunoSEQ multiplex PCR reads, TCRdb lists one record per CDR3 protein. The table shows 120,000 to 150,000 distinct CDR3 sequences, with around 94% occurring only once. Material for sequencing was CD4+ T cells from PBMCs. The receptors come from a human donor in good health.

The chain uses TRBV20-1 and TRBJ1-5; D uncertain. There are 18 residues in the CDR3. The germline gives CDR1 DFQATT, CDR2 SNEGSKA (reference sequence). The V end lost 0 bases, the J end lost 3 bases, and 21 bases lay between the germline ends. In nucleotides, the CDR3 is TGCAGTGCTAGAGATCGGTTTAGAGAACCAGGACTCAATCAGCCCCAGCATTTT. It encodes CSARDRFREPGLNQPQHF.

The CDR3 region has the DNA TGTGCCAGCAGCCAAGTACAGGGGGTTGCTGAGCAGTTCTTC. Translation gives CASSQVQGVAEQFF. The J gene is TRBJ2-1, the V gene TRBV3-1; the match to TRBD1 covers 8 bases. The germline gives CDR1 LGHDT, CDR2 YNNKEL (reference sequence). The V gene end was trimmed by 1 base and the J gene end by 9 bases; junction bases not matched to a gene: 5. This CDR3 spans 14 amino acids.

V gene TRBV19 combines with J gene TRBJ2-2; D is possibly TRBD2 (7 bases). CDR1 LNHDA and CDR2 SQIVND come from the germline V gene (reference sequence). The CDR3 consists of 17 residues. V was cut by 3 bases and J by 1 base, with 15 bases left in between. The CDR3 DNA follows: TGTGCCAGTAGTATGCCGGAGGGGGGGCGGAACACCGGGGAGCTGTTTTTT. Translated, it gives CASSMPEGGRNTGELFF. The full variable domain, with the rest looked up from reference TRBV19 and TRBJ2-2, is DGGITQSPKYLFRKEGQNVTLSCEQNLNHDAMYWYRQDPGQGLRLIYYSQIVNDFQKGDIAEGYSVSREKKESFPLTVTSAQKNPTAFYLCASSMPEGGRNTGELFFGEGSRLTVL.

J is TRBJ1-1 and V is TRBV7-9; no definite D call. This CDR3 spans 13 amino acids. CDR1 SEHNR and CDR2 FQNEAQ come from the germline V gene (reference sequence). Trimming shortened V by 5 bases and J by 5 bases, and 12 bases separated the two germline ends. The CDR3 loop is CASSRGRRTEAFF. CDR3 DNA sequence: TGTGCCAGCAGCCGAGGTCGGCGGACTGAAGCTTTCTTT.

The CDR3 reads CASSLGVAGTQYF. For the CDR3, the DNA is TGTGCCAGCAGCTTAGGTGTTGCAGGAACCCAGTACTTC. The chain links TRBV7-2 to TRBJ2-5; D is unresolved. CDR1 and CDR2 (germline): SGHTA, FQGNSA. V was cut by 1 base and J by 8 bases, with 11 bases left in between. The CDR3 loop spans 13 amino acids.

V gene TRBV9 combines with J gene TRBJ2-3; no firm D call. V lost 1 base, J lost 1 base, and 4 bases lay in between. The CDR3 has 13 residues. The V gene's germline CDR1 is SGDLS and CDR2 YYNGEE. CDR3 residues: CASSVLGTDTQYF. CDR3 coding DNA: TGTGCCAGCAGCGTACTTGGCACAGATACGCAGTATTTT.

CDR3 coding DNA: TGTGCCAGCAGAGCGAGCCGGACAGGGAACTCCTACGAGCAGTACTTC. Amino acids: CASRASRTGNSYEQYF. The rearrangement uses TRBV6-1 and TRBJ2-7; 8 positions match TRBD1. There are 16 residues in the CDR3. The germline CDR1 and CDR2 sequences are MNHNS and SASEGT. With 6 bases clipped from V and 0 bases from J, the junction kept 10 bases outside the gene matches.

The chain couples TRBV29-1 to TRBJ1-2; 8 nucleotides line up with TRBD1. The CDR3 spans 12 residues. In germline, CDR1 is SQVTM, CDR2 ANQGSEA. Trimming at V came to 6 bases and at J to 3 bases, leaving 3 bases not matched to a gene. The CDR3 region has the DNA TGCAGCGTGGACAGGGCTGACTATGGCTACACCTTC. Translation gives CSVDRADYGYTF.

CDR3 bases: TGTGCCACCAGTTCGCCCGGGGGGAACACCGGGGAGCTGTTTTTT. This codes for CATSSPGGNTGELFF. This sequence joins TRBV24-1 and TRBJ2-2; D perhaps matches TRBD2 (6 bases). Deletions cut 6 bases from V and 1 base from J, with 11 bases between. The CDR3 spans 15 residues. Per the germline V gene, CDR1 is KGHDR and CDR2 is SFDVKD.

The chain recombines TRBV27 with TRBJ1-5, with TRBD1 matching over 10 bases. Germline-derived CDR1 and CDR2 are MNHEY and SMNVEV (reference sequence). The CDR3 runs to 16 residues. The trim removed 6 bases at V and 1 base at J, leaving 6 bases unmatched. This chain's CDR3 is CASRTTGGKSNQPQHF. Written as DNA, the CDR3 is TGTGCCAGCAGGACGACAGGGGGCAAAAGCAATCAGCCCCAGCATTTT.

This clonotype was seen a handful of times. The chain couples TRBV5-1 to TRBJ2-7; tentative D call: TRBD1 (6 bases). CDR1 is SGHRS and CDR2 is YFSETQ in the germline V gene. The ends were cut back, 4 bases at V and 1 base at J, with 12 bases in the middle. The CDR3 loop spans 14 amino acids. The CDR3, as DNA: TGCGCCAGCAGCACTCGGACAGCTTCCTACGAGCAGTACTTC. It encodes CASSTRTASYEQYF.

V gene TRBV12-3 or TRBV12-4 combines with J gene TRBJ2-7; D is uncertain. There are 14 residues in the CDR3. V was cut by 5 bases and J by 3 bases, with 14 bases left in between. The CDR3 region has the DNA TGTGCCAGCAGTGCAGACCTCTTGGGCTACGAGCAGTACTTC. It yields the protein CASSADLLGYEQYF.

The J gene is TRBJ2-5, the V gene TRBV5-1; 15 bases map to TRBD2. The length of the CDR3 is 17 residues. CDR1 is SGHRS and CDR2 is YFSETQ in the germline V gene. V was pared by 2 bases and J by 5 bases, with 7 bases of the junction left unmatched. CDR3 residues: CASSLPGLAGGTETQYF. The CDR3 coding sequence is TGCGCCAGCAGCTTACCGGGACTAGCGGGAGGAACGGAGACCCAGTACTTC.

In this sample, this clonotype turned up once. The genes are TRBV19 and TRBJ1-1; D is unclear. The germline V gene has CDR1 LNHDA and CDR2 SQIVND (reference sequence). V dropped 3 bases and J dropped 1 base, with 12 bases sitting between them. The CDR3 runs to 15 residues. The CDR3 loop is CASSIRELSNTEAFF. In DNA, the CDR3 is TGTGCCAGTAGTATTCGTGAACTCTCGAACACTGAAGCTTTCTTT.